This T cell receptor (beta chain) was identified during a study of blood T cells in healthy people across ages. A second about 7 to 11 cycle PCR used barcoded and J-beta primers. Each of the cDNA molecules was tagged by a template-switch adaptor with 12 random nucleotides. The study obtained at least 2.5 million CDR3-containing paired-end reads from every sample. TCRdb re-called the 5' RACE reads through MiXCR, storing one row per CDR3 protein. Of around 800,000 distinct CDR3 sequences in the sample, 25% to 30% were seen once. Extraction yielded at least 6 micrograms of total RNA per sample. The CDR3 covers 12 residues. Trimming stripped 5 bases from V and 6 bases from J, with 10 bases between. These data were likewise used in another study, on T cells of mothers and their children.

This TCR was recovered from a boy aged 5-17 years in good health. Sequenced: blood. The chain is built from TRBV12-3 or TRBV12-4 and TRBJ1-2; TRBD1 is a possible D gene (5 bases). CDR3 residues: CASSRVGHGYTF. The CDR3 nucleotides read TGTGCCAGCAGTCGGGTGGGACATGGCTACACCTTC.